This T cell receptor beta chain was observed in a study of cytomegalovirus exposure and HLA in healthy donors. Germline V gene lookup returns CDR1 SEHNR and CDR2 FQNEAQ (reference sequence). The CDR3 has 13 amino acids. The PCR made use of 60 Vbeta and 13 Jbeta primers. Produced via immunoSEQ multiplex PCR; TCRdb's table is partial and in-frame only. This table holds around 250,000 clones, approximately 82% found once. Note on this clone: One junction end disagrees with the germline gene, perhaps due to a read error.

The rearrangement joins TRBV7-9 to TRBJ2-7; weak D call: TRBD2 (6 bases). The receptor comes from a woman in her fifties or sixties in good health and CMV-seropositive. Sequencing input: PBMCs. The CDR3 DNA follows: TGTTCCAGCAGCTCCTCTAGCGTCTACGAGCAGTACTTC. Protein product: CSSSSSSVYEQYF.